The rows below give T cell receptor beta chains drawn from one sample of a study of T cell changes during pregnancy in multiple sclerosis. The assay was immunoSEQ multiplex PCR, and TCRdb's table has in-frame clones only and misses some. The table includes roughly 48,000 clones, roughly 88% detected once. Sequenced here: CD4+ T cells from peripheral blood mononuclear cells, sampled in the second trimester of pregnancy. Receptor source: a female donor with multiple sclerosis, enrolled in a pregnancy study. Each CDR3 is given with its conserved first and last residue. A D gene is named only where the DNA matches it firmly. Rows give clone size only sometimes, using once, few, many, or a class for an expanded clone.

few	TRBD1	TRBJ1-5	TRBV6-5	TGTGCCAGCAGGAAGGACAGGGTAAATCAGCCCCAGCATTTT	CASRKDRVNQPQHF
-	TRBD2	TRBJ2-3	TRBV12-5	TGTGCTAGTGGTTTGGTACTAGCGGGAGGAGATACGCAGTATTTT	CASGLVLAGGDTQYF
-	TRBD2	TRBJ2-2	TRBV30	TGTGCCTGGAGTGGGACTAGCGGGAGGGCCACCGGGGAGCTGTTTTTT	CAWSGTSGRATGELFF
-	TRBD1	TRBJ2-7	TRBV5-6	TGTGCCAGCAGCTTGGCCCCGACAGGGTCCTACGAGCAGTACTTC	CASSLAPTGSYEQYF
few	-	TRBJ2-5	TRBV5-4	TGTGCCAGCAGCCAGTCGCGCAGGGGAGAGACCCAGTACTTC	CASSQSRRGETQYF
-	-	TRBJ2-2	TRBV11-3	TGTGCCAGCAGCTTAAGGTTCGGAGGGCCCGGGGAGCTGTTTTTT	CASSLRFGGPGELFF
-	TRBD1	TRBJ1-2	TRBV7-9	TGTGCCAGCAGCTATGGGACAGGGGTCCCTAACTATGGCTACACCTTC	CASSYGTGVPNYGYTF
-	-	TRBJ1-5	TRBV19	TGTGCCAGTAGTCGGGACATTGGGTTAAGCCAGCCCCAGCATTTT	CASSRDIGLSQPQHF
-	TRBD2	TRBJ2-7	TRBV6-5	TGTGCCAGCAGTTACACTAGCGGCTCCTACGAGCAGTACTTC	CASSYTSGSYEQYF
-	-	TRBJ2-4	TRBV19	TGTGCCAGTAGTATGGTAGAGTATAAAAACATTCAGTACTTC	CASSMVEYKNIQYF
-	TRBD2	TRBJ2-7	TRBV11-2	TGTGCCAGCAGCCCAAGCTGGACCGGGACTAGCGGGTACTACGAGCAGTACTTC	CASSPSWTGTSGYYEQYF
-	-	TRBJ2-7	TRBV7-9	TGTGCCAGCAGCCCCGGCGGAGGAGTGGTCAACGAGCAGTACTTC	CASSPGGGVVNEQYF
-	-	TRBJ2-4	TRBV5-4	TGTGCCAGCAGCTACCCCCCGGAGGGAAACATTCAGTACTTC	CASSYPPEGNIQYF
-	TRBD1	TRBJ2-7	TRBV19	TGTGCCAGTAGTAGGACAGGCTCCTACGAGCAGTACTTC	CASSRTGSYEQYF
-	-	TRBJ2-3	TRBV25-1	TGTGCCAGCTCCGTGGGAGGTACGCAGTATTTT	CASSVGGTQYF
-	TRBD1	TRBJ2-3	TRBV5-1	TGCGCCAGCAGCCCGGGACAGGGGACAGATACGCAGTATTTT	CASSPGQGTDTQYF
-	TRBD1	TRBJ2-7	TRBV30	TGTGCCTGGAGTACCCGGACAGGGAGCGAGCAGTACTTC	CAWSTRTGSEQYF
-	-	TRBJ1-3	TRBV7-2	TGTGCCAGCAGCTCCTCTCATCTGTTGACAGGAAACACCATATATTTT	CASSSSHLLTGNTIYF
-	TRBD2	TRBJ2-3	TRBV10-3	TGTGCCATCAGTGTTGGGACTAGCGGGAAGACAGATACGCAGTATTTT	CAISVGTSGKTDTQYF
-	-	TRBJ1-2	TRBV6-5	TGTGCCAGCAGCAAGTATTCCGGGAGTAACTATGGCTACACCTTC	CASSKYSGSNYGYTF
-	-	TRBJ2-1	TRBV6-6	TGTGCCAGCAGCGATCCTCTCGGACAGTACCTAAATGAGCAGTTCTTC	CASSDPLGQYLNEQFF
-	-	TRBJ1-2	TRBV6-5	TGTGCCAGCAGTTACTCATCCGGGACAAACCACTATGGCTACACCTTC	CASSYSSGTNHYGYTF
-	TRBD1	TRBJ2-5	TRBV6-6	TGTGCCAGCAGTCAAAGGACAGGTGGGGAGACCCAGTACTTC	CASSQRTGGETQYF
-	-	TRBJ1-2	TRBV5-4	TGTGCCAGCAGCTTGGCAGGTGTCTATGGCTACACCTTC	CASSLAGVYGYTF
-	-	TRBJ2-7	TRBV28	TGTGCCAGCAGTCAACCGGGACAATCCTACGAGCAGTACTTC	CASSQPGQSYEQYF
once	TRBD1	TRBJ2-3	TRBV11-3	TGTGCCAGCAGGGGACAGGGGGCTTCAGATACGCAGTATTTT	CASRGQGASDTQYF
once	TRBD1	TRBJ2-1	TRBV10-3	TGTGCCATCAGTGACCAGACAGGGAGCGGAAATGAGCAGTTCTTC	CAISDQTGSGNEQFF
once	-	TRBJ2-7	TRBV5-4	TGTGCCAGCAGCCGTAAGGGGGGGATAGGCTACGAGCAGTACTTC	CASSRKGGIGYEQYF
-	TRBD2	TRBJ2-3	TRBV27	TGTGCCAGCAGATCCCTAGCGGGAGAATACACAGATACGCAGTATTTT	CASRSLAGEYTDTQYF
few	TRBD2	TRBJ2-1	TRBV5-8	TGTGCCAGCAGCCCAGGGACTAGCGGATACAATGAGCAGTTCTTC	CASSPGTSGYNEQFF
-	-	TRBJ2-5	TRBV29-1	TGCAGCGTCTTACATCCGGGGGAGACCCAGTACTTC	CSVLHPGETQYF
-	TRBD2	TRBJ2-2	TRBV19	TGTGCCAGTATGACTACTAGCGGGGTCAACGGGGAGCTGTTTTTT	CASMTTSGVNGELFF
once	-	TRBJ1-1	TRBV19	TGTGCCAGTAGTATACGGGGGTTGAACACTGAAGCTTTCTTT	CASSIRGLNTEAFF
-	-	TRBJ1-2	TRBV2	TGTGCCAGCAGTGAGGGGGCAGGGGTTTATGGCTACACCTTC	CASSEGAGVYGYTF